Listed below are T cell receptor beta chains from one sample, sequenced in a study of shared T cell receptors in the human thymus. Sequenced by immunoSEQ multiplex PCR; TCRdb stores in-frame clones only, minus some. Found here are 700,000 or so clones, approximately 85% of them singletons; the top ten hold 0.0095% to 0.011%. The same data also contributed to another study, on human thymus T cells.

The sample taken for sequencing was thymocytes. The source is a girl in the first two years of life with a congenital heart defect. Both conserved end residues are part of each CDR3. D genes are given only for firm matches. The size field is filled for only some rows; it gives once, few, many or a size class.

TGTGCCAGCAGGGACAGGGGAGCCAAAAACATTCAGTACTTC,CASRDRGAKNIQYF,TRBJ2-4,TRBV28,TRBD1,once
TGTGCCACCAGCAGTAACAGGGGGGGCACTGAAGCTTTCTTT,CATSSNRGGTEAFF,TRBJ1-1,TRBV15,TRBD1,-
TGTGCCACCAGTATAATCACAGGGGGCGGTTCACCCCTCCACTTT,CATSIITGGGSPLHF,TRBJ1-6,TRBV15,TRBD1,-
TGTGCCAGCAGCCTAAGCCCTAGTAACTCCTACGAGCAGTACTTC,CASSLSPSNSYEQYF,TRBJ2-7,TRBV7-9,-,-
TGTGCCAGCAGTCTGGGCAGGGCTTTCTTT,CASSLGRAFF,TRBJ1-1,TRBV28,-,-
TGTGCCAGCTCACCACTATCAGGGAGGAGCAATCAGCCCCAGCATTTT,CASSPLSGRSNQPQHF,TRBJ1-5,TRBV18,-,-
TGTGCCAGCAGTTCGTCGGGTGAAGCTTTCTTT,CASSSSGEAFF,TRBJ1-1,TRBV6-5,-,-
TGTGCCAGCCCCCCGGACAGGACGGATGAAAAACTGTTTTTT,CASPPDRTDEKLFF,TRBJ1-4,TRBV6-6,TRBD1,-
TGTGCCACCAGCAGAGGGGGAGCCAGCTCCTATAATTCACCCCTCCACTTT,CATSRGGASSYNSPLHF,TRBJ1-6,TRBV15,-,few
TGTGCCAGCAGCTTAGATCAGGACAATGAGCAGTTCTTC,CASSLDQDNEQFF,TRBJ2-1,TRBV7-6,-,-
TGTGCCAGCAGCTTGTGGCGGGGGGTAGGGGCAGATACGCAGTATTTT,CASSLWRGVGADTQYF,TRBJ2-3,TRBV5-6,TRBD2,once
TGTGCCAGCAGCCATGATCTAGGGGCCTACGAGCAGTACTTC,CASSHDLGAYEQYF,TRBJ2-7,TRBV5-6,-,-
TGTGCCAGCAGTGAAAGGCCGGGACAGGAGTTCTCAACCCCCTATGGCTACACCTTC,CASSERPGQEFSTPYGYTF,TRBJ1-2,TRBV6-1,TRBD1,-
TGTGCCAGCAGTTGGGACTGGAACAATGAGCAGTTCTTC,CASSWDWNNEQFF,TRBJ2-1,TRBV2,-,-
TGCGCCAGCAGCTTAAGGTCCAGGGAAATTACCTACGAGCAGTACTTC,CASSLRSREITYEQYF,TRBJ2-7,TRBV5-1,-,-
TGTGCCAGCAGCTTATTTTCCAGGGATTTCGAAGCTTTCTTT,CASSLFSRDFEAFF,TRBJ1-1,TRBV7-6,-,-
TGTGCCAGCAGCCAAGACGCCGGGACAGAACGCTATGGCTACACCTTC,CASSQDAGTERYGYTF,TRBJ1-2,TRBV4-2,TRBD1,-
TGTGCCAGCAGCCGTTTTCGGGGTCTTGACACTGAAGCTTTCTTT,CASSRFRGLDTEAFF,TRBJ1-1,TRBV14,-,-
TGTGCCAGCAGTTTAGCCCAGGGGGAATATAGCCTGCAGTTCTTC,CASSLAQGEYSLQFF,TRBJ2-1,TRBV27,TRBD1,few
TGTGCCAGCAGCTTAGGTATGGGGCCCCAGGCCTACGAGCAGTACTTC,CASSLGMGPQAYEQYF,TRBJ2-7,TRBV11-2,-,-
TGTGCCAGCAGTGAAGTGTCGACTAGCGGGGGCCCCCCTAGCACAGATACGCAGTATTTT,CASSEVSTSGGPPSTDTQYF,TRBJ2-3,TRBV2,TRBD2,few
TGTGCCAGCAGCTTAGAGGGGGCCGAGTACGAGCAGTACTTC,CASSLEGAEYEQYF,TRBJ2-7,TRBV7-8,TRBD1,few
TGCAGCGTTGAAGCTTCCGGACACGAAAAACTGTTTTTT,CSVEASGHEKLFF,TRBJ1-4,TRBV29-1,-,-
TGTGCCAGCAGTGACTCAAACAGGGAAAAACTGTTTTTT,CASSDSNREKLFF,TRBJ1-4,TRBV25-1,-,-
TGTGCCAGCAGCTTGAACAGCCACACTGAAGCTTTCTTT,CASSLNSHTEAFF,TRBJ1-1,TRBV5-6,-,-
TGTGCCAGCAGCTTGGACGGACACCAATATGGCTACACCTTC,CASSLDGHQYGYTF,TRBJ1-2,TRBV5-4,-,-
TGTGCCAGCAGCGTAACGGGAGACAGGGGGAGAGTCCCCTTTAACTATGGCTACACCTTC,CASSVTGDRGRVPFNYGYTF,TRBJ1-2,TRBV9,TRBD1,once
TGTGCCAGCAGCTCCGACAGGGGCACAGATACGCAGTATTTT,CASSSDRGTDTQYF,TRBJ2-3,TRBV14,TRBD1,-